This TCR beta chain was profiled in a study of blood T cells in healthy people across ages. Germline lookup yields CDR1 SGHTA and CDR2 FQGNSA. V was clipped by 4 bases and J by 2 bases, with 12 bases between them. The CDR3 runs to 14 residues. Primers used in a second PCR of about 7 to 11 cycles were a sample-barcoded 5' primer and a J-beta primer mix. Via MiXCR, TCRdb re-called the 5' RACE reads, giving one row per CDR3 protein. The data contain about 830,000 distinct CDR3 sequences, 55% to 65% of them singletons. The material sequenced was blood. The V call is TRBV7-2, the J call TRBJ2-7, with D perhaps matching TRBD1 (6 bases). This receptor was identified in a man aged 25 to 40 in good health. The CDR3 nucleotides read TGTGCCAGCAGCTCAGGGGCGACACCCTACGAGCAGTACTTC. It is translated as CASSSGATPYEQYF.